This passage covers 12 T cell receptor beta chains from one sample sequenced in a study. One entry per CDR3 protein results from TCRdb running MiXCR on the 5' RACE reads. The profile shows roughly 40,000 distinct CDR3 sequences, 15% to 20% of them singletons. Material for sequencing was naive CD4+ T cells sorted from a lymph node. The subset here: naive CD4+ T cells, CD4+CD45RA+CD25-. Source of these receptors: a female donor with breast cancer.

Judged by abundance, this clonotype is medium-sized. The rearrangement uses TRBV6-2 or TRBV6-3 and TRBJ1-2, with unresolved D. V lost 7 bases to trimming and J lost 2 bases, with 5 bases between them. This CDR3 has 11 residues. Per germline, CDR1 MNHEY and CDR2 SVGEGT. The CDR3 bases are TGTGCCAGCACCGACAACTATGGCTACACCTTC. Encoded protein: CASTDNYGYTF.

This clonotype was picked up many times. The CDR3 sequence: CASSLAGSDYNEQFF. The CDR3 DNA sequence: TGCGCCAGCAGCTTGGCCGGGAGTGACTACAATGAGCAGTTCTTC. V and J are TRBV5-1 and TRBJ2-1, with D possibly matching TRBD2 (6 bases). CDR3 length: 15 residues. Trimming removed 0 bases from V and 3 bases from J, with 10 bases in between. CDR1 is SGHRS and CDR2 is YFSETQ in the germline V gene.

The gene calls are TRBV6-2 or TRBV6-3 and TRBJ2-4, with TRBD2 as a possible D gene (5 bases). The germline V gene has CDR1 MNHEY and CDR2 SVGEGT. Trimming removed 6 bases at V and 1 base at J, with 13 bases between. The CDR3 covers 15 residues. In nucleotides, the CDR3 is TGTGCCAGCAGAGAGGCCGGAGGTGCCAAAAACATTCAGTACTTC. The encoded protein is CASREAGGAKNIQYF.

The chain employs TRBV30 and TRBJ2-3; the match to TRBD2 covers 8 bases. CDR3 length: 14 residues. The ends lost 0 bases at V and 7 bases at J; junction bases unmatched: 6. Germline-derived CDR1 and CDR2 are GTSNPN and SVGIG (reference sequence). This chain's CDR3 is CAWSVGTRGNTQYF. In nucleotides, the CDR3 is TGTGCCTGGAGTGTCGGGACTAGGGGGAATACGCAGTATTTT.

This clonotype turned up a few times. The rearrangement uses TRBV3-1 and TRBJ2-5, with a possible D match to TRBD2 (5 bases). Looked up from germline, CDR1 is LGHDT and CDR2 is YNNKEL (reference sequence). The CDR3 consists of 12 residues. The V and J ends lost 1 base and 5 bases respectively, with 5 bases between them. CDR3 nucleotide sequence: TGTGCCAGCAGCCAAGGCGGGGAGACCCAGTACTTC. Protein sequence: CASSQGGETQYF.

Remarks on this clonotype: One end of the junction does not line up with germline, which may come from a read error. The chain combines TRBV6-5 with TRBJ1-4; D is ambiguous. Per germline, CDR1 MNHEY and CDR2 SVGAGI. The CDR3 totals 12 residues. The CDR3 loop is CASSLRNEKPFF. CDR3 sequence (DNA): TGTGCCAGCAGTTTACGTAATGAAAAACCGTTTTTT.

This clonotype has only a few counts. Mismatch with germline at one junction end may stem from a read error. The V gene is TRBV10-1, the J gene TRBJ2-5; TRBD1 matches at 9 bases. CDR1 and CDR2 (germline): WNHNN, SYGVQD (reference sequence). The CDR3 sequence is 11 residues long. The CDR3 spells CASVDTGGNHF. As DNA, the CDR3 is TGCGCCAGCGTTGACACAGGGGGCAATCACTTC.

This chain links TRBV5-6 with TRBJ2-7; the match to TRBD1 covers 7 bases. V shed 4 bases, J shed 5 bases, and the junction held 9 bases outside the gene matches. Germline CDR1 SGHDT, CDR2 YYEEEE. The CDR3 extends over 14 amino acids. The CDR3 DNA reads TGTGCCAGCAGCCTCCGACAGGGTTACCACGAGCAGTACTTC. This gives the protein CASSLRQGYHEQYF.

The sample holds many counts of this clonotype. The chain has TRBV6-2 or TRBV6-3 and TRBJ1-5, with a possible D match to TRBD1 (5 bases). Germline-derived CDR1 and CDR2 are MNHEY and SVGEGT. Deletions cut 2 bases from V and 5 bases from J, with 13 bases between. The CDR3 totals 15 residues. The CDR3 DNA is TGTGCCAGCAGTTACCAGCCCGGAGGGGATCAGCCCCAGCATTTT. Translation: CASSYQPGGDQPQHF.

This clonotype was picked up a small number of times. This sequence joins TRBV7-9 and TRBJ2-1; 7 nucleotides line up with TRBD2. Looked up from germline, CDR1 is SEHNR and CDR2 is FQNEAQ (reference sequence). The CDR3 is made up of 14 amino acids. V trimming: 5 bases; J trimming: 4 bases; junction bases outside the gene matches: 5. CDR3 region: CASSRSSGYNEQFF. CDR3 DNA sequence: TGTGCCAGCAGCCGCTCTAGCGGTTACAATGAGCAGTTCTTC.

The sample holds a few counts of this clonotype. The chain is built from TRBV28 and TRBJ2-3; tentative D call: TRBD2 (6 bases). The germline V gene has CDR1 MDHEN and CDR2 SYDVKM. The CDR3 is made up of 16 amino acids. Trimming took off 3 bases at V and 3 bases at J, with 16 bases between the two ends. The CDR3 coding sequence is TGTGCCAGCAGTTTGGATTCGGGGGTGGGGACAGATACGCAGTATTTT. Amino acid sequence: CASSLDSGVGTDTQYF.

This clonotype has at least ten counts. The rearrangement links TRBV4-1 to TRBJ2-4; the D is unclear. The germline V and J ends were trimmed by 6 bases and 3 bases, with 9 bases remaining between them. The germline gives CDR1 MGHRA, CDR2 YSYEKL. The CDR3 contains 13 residues. This CDR3 reads CASSPLGKNIQYF. CDR3 bases: TGCGCCAGCAGTCCTTTGGGCAAAAACATTCAGTACTTC.